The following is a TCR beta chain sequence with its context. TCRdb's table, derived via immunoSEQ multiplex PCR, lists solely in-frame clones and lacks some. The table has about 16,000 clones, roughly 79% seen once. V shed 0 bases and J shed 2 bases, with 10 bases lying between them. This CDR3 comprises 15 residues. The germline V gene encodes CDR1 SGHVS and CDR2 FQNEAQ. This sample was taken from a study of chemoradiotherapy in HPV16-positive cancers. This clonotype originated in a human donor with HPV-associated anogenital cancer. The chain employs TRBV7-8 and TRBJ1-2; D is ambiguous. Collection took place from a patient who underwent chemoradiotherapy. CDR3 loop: CASSLAIRANYGYTF. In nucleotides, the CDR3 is TGTGCCAGCAGCTTAGCAATTCGGGCAAACTATGGCTACACCTTC.